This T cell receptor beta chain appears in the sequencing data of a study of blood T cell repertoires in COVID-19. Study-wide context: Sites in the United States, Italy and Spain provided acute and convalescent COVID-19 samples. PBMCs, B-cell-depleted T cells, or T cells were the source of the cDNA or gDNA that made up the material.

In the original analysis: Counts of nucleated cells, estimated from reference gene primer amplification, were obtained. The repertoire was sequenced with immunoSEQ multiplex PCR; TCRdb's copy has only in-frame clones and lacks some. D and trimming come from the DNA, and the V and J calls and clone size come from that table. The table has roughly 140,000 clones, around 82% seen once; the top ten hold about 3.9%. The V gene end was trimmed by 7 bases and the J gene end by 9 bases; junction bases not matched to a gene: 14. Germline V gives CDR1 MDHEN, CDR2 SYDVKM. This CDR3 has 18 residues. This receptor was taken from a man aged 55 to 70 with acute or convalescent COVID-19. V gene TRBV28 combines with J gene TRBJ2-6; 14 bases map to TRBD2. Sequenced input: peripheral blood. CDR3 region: CASTMTGLAGGLDNVLTF. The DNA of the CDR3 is TGTGCCAGCACCATGACAGGACTAGCGGGAGGCCTTGACAACGTCCTGACTTTC.